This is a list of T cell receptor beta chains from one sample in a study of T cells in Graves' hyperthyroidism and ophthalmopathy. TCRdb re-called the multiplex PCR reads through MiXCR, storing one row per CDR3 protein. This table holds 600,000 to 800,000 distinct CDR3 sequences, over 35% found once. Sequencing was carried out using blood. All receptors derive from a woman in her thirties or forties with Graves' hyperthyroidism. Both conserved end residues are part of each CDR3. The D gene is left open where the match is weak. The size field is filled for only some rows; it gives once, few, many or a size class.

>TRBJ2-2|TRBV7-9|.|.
CASSEKGVWDTGELFF
TGTGCCAGCAGTGAGAAGGGGGTATGGGACACCGGGGAGCTGTTTTTT
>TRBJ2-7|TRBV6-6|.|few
CASGGTPGEQYF
TGTGCCAGCGGGGGGACCCCGGGCGAGCAGTACTTC
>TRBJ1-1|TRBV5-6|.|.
CASSLGYIFLMNTEAFF
TGTGCCAGCAGCTTGGGATATATTTTTCTCATGAACACTGAAGCTTTCTTT
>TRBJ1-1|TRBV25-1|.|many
CASSETGFTEAFF
TGTGCCAGCAGTGAAACAGGGTTCACTGAAGCTTTCTTT
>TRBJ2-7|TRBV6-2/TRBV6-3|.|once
CASSYPGTVIDEQYF
TGTGCCAGCAGTTACCCCGGGACCGTTATTGACGAGCAGTACTTC
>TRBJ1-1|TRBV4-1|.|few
CASSQEDREKTEAFF
TGCGCCAGCAGCCAGGAGGATAGGGAGAAGACTGAAGCTTTCTTT
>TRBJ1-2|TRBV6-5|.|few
CASSQEPQISGYTF
TGTGCCAGCAGTCAAGAACCTCAAATATCCGGCTACACCTTC
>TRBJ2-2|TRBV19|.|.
CASTLNGQLGELFF
TGTGCCAGTACCCTGAACGGACAGCTTGGGGAGCTGTTTTTT
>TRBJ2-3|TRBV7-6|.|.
CASSLGPFWDTGTDTQYF
TGTGCCAGCAGCTTAGGACCCTTTTGGGACACAGGCACAGATACGCAGTATTTT
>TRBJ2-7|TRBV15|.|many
CATSRGRSYEQYF
TGTGCCACCAGCCGAGGACGGTCCTACGAGCAGTACTTC
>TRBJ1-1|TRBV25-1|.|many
CASSEYRSPATEAFF
TGTGCCAGCAGTGAATATAGATCTCCAGCCACTGAAGCTTTCTTT
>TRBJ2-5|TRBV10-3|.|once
CAIRGGLETQYF
TGTGCCATCAGGGGTGGGCTGGAGACCCAGTACTTC
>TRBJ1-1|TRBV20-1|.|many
CSAGGSTEAFF
TGCAGTGCTGGGGGGAGCACTGAAGCTTTCTTT
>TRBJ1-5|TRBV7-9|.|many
CASSFEGGQPQHF
TGTGCCAGCAGCTTCGAAGGGGGTCAGCCCCAGCATTTT
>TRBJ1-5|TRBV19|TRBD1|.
CASSILRTGSNQPQHF
TGTGCCAGTAGTATCCTAAGGACAGGGAGCAATCAGCCCCAGCATTTT
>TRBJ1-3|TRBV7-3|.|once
CASSPSREAGNTIYF
TGTGCCAGCTCACCAAGTCGGGAGGCTGGAAACACCATATATTTT
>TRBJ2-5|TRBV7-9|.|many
CASELIAQETQYF
TGTGCCAGCGAGCTGATCGCACAAGAGACCCAGTACTTC
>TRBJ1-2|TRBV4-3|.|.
CASSTHERGAFRGYTF
TGCGCCAGCAGCACGCACGAGAGGGGGGCGTTCCGTGGCTACACCTTC
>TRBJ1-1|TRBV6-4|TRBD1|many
CASSVAGGTEAFF
TGTGCCAGCAGTGTTGCAGGGGGCACTGAAGCTTTCTTT
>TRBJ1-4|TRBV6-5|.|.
CASSYSEFRGSKLFF
TGTGCCAGCAGTTACTCTGAATTTCGGGGTAGTAAACTGTTTTTT
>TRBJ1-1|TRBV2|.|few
CASNGQTEAFF
TGTGCCAGCAACGGGCAGACTGAAGCTTTCTTT
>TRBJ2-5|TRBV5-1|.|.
CASSPAPQETQYF
TGCGCCAGCAGCCCCGCCCCTCAAGAGACCCAGTACTTC
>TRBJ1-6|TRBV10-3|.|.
CAISEQSSYNSPLHF
TGTGCCATCAGTGAGCAGAGCTCCTATAATTCACCCCTCCACTTT
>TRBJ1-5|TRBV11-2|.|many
CASSLDSGVYQPQHF
TGTGCCAGCAGCTTAGATTCGGGCGTTTATCAGCCCCAGCATTTT
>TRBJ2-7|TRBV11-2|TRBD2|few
CASSYVGSGGFEQYF
TGTGCCAGCAGCTACGTTGGGAGCGGGGGCTTCGAGCAGTACTTC
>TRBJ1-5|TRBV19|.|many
CASSIGERSQPQHF
TGTGCCAGTAGTATAGGGGAGAGAAGTCAGCCCCAGCATTTT
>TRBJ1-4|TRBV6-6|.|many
CASMGDALTTNEKLFF
TGTGCCAGCATGGGGGACGCCTTAACAACTAATGAAAAACTGTTTTTT
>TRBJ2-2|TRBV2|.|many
CASNMLGELFF
TGTGCCAGCAATATGCTCGGGGAGCTGTTTTTT
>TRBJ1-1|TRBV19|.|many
CASRREGNTEAFF
TGTGCCAGTAGGAGGGAGGGGAACACTGAAGCTTTCTTT
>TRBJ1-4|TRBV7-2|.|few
CASSLRRDWEKLFF
TGTGCCAGCAGCTTACGGAGGGATTGGGAAAAACTGTTTTTT
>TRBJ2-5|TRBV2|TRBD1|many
CASVSPGTGKETQYF
TGTGCCAGCGTGAGCCCCGGGACAGGCAAAGAGACCCAGTACTTC
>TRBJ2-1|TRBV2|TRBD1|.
CASSEAWETGSEQFF
TGTGCCAGCAGTGAAGCCTGGGAGACAGGGAGTGAGCAGTTCTTC
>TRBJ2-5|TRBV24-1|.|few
CASSPYRGRETQYF
TGTGCCAGCAGTCCCTATAGAGGGCGGGAGACCCAGTACTTC
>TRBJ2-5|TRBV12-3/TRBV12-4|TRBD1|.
CASAGTGLSQETQYF
TGTGCCAGCGCCGGGACAGGGCTGTCCCAAGAGACCCAGTACTTC
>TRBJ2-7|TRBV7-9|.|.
CASSLEASHEQYF
TGTGCCAGCAGCTTGGAGGCTAGCCATGAGCAGTACTTC
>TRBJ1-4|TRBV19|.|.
CASSINRGYRSTNEKLFF
TGTGCCAGTAGTATAAATCGGGGTTATAGGAGCACTAATGAAAAACTGTTTTTT
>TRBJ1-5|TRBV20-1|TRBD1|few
CSALGGGGNQPQHF
TGCAGTGCCCTAGGGGGCGGGGGCAATCAGCCCCAGCATTTT
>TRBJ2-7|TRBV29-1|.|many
CSVGTVSSYEQYF
TGCAGCGTTGGTACCGTGAGCTCCTACGAGCAGTACTTC
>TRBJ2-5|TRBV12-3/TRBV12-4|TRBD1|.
CASRTTGAGETQYF
TGTGCCAGCAGGACGACAGGGGCCGGGGAGACCCAGTACTTC
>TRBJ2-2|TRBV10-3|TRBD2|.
CAISARGLAGNTGELFF
TGTGCCATCAGCGCCCGGGGACTAGCGGGCAACACCGGGGAGCTGTTTTTT
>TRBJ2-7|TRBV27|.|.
CASSLTGVSYEQYF
TGTGCCAGCAGTCTGACGGGAGTGAGCTACGAGCAGTACTTC
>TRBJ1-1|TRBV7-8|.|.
CASSELAGGTDTEAFF
TGTGCCAGCAGTGAACTCGCCGGGGGTACGGACACTGAAGCTTTCTTT
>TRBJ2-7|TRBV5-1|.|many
CASCQDGLAYEQYF
TGCGCCAGCTGCCAGGACGGACTTGCCTACGAGCAGTACTTC
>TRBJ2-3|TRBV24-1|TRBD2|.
CATSWGLAGFTDTQYF
TGTGCCACCAGTTGGGGACTAGCGGGGTTCACAGATACGCAGTATTTT
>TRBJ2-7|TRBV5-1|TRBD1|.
CASSSPGQGSFSEQYF
TGCGCCAGCAGCTCTCCGGGACAGGGGAGTTTCTCCGAGCAGTACTTC
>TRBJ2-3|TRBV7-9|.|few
CASSSTARTDTQYF
TGTGCCAGCAGCTCAACAGCCCGCACAGATACGCAGTATTTT
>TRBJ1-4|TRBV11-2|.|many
CASRSQGPGLFF
TGTGCCAGCAGGTCTCAGGGACCGGGACTGTTTTTT
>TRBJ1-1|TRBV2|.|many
CASSTTTNTEAFF
TGTGCCAGCAGTACCACAACGAACACTGAAGCTTTCTTT
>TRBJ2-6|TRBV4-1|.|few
CASSQVGRAGANVLTF
TGCGCCAGCAGCCAAGTTGGCAGGGCTGGGGCCAACGTCCTGACTTTC
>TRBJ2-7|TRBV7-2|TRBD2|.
CASSSGASGSYEQYF
TGTGCCAGCTCATCCGGGGCTAGCGGGAGTTACGAGCAGTACTTC
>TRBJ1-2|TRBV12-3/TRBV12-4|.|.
CASSLDSHGYTF
TGTGCCAGCAGTTTAGATAGTCATGGCTACACCTTC
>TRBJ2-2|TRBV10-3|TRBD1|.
CAISVGQGSTGELFF
TGTGCCATCAGTGTAGGACAGGGAAGCACCGGGGAGCTGTTTTTT
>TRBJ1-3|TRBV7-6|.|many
CASSLLGVGNTIYF
TGTGCCAGCAGCTTACTAGGGGTCGGAAACACCATATATTTT
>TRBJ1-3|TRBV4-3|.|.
CASSERVASGNTIYF
TGCGCCAGCAGCGAAAGGGTGGCCTCTGGAAACACCATATATTTT
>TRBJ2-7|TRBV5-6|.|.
CASSWERGSYEQYF
TGTGCCAGCAGCTGGGAGAGGGGATCCTACGAGCAGTACTTC
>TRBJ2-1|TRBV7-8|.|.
CASSPGTHNEQFF
TGTGCCAGCAGCCCCGGGACGCACAATGAGCAGTTCTTC
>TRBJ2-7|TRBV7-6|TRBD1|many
CASSLVPGDRSSYEQYF
TGTGCCAGCAGCTTAGTACCCGGGGACAGGAGCTCCTACGAGCAGTACTTC
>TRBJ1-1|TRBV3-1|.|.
CASSKGTRGTEAFF
TGTGCCAGCTCCAAGGGCACTCGGGGTACTGAAGCTTTCTTT